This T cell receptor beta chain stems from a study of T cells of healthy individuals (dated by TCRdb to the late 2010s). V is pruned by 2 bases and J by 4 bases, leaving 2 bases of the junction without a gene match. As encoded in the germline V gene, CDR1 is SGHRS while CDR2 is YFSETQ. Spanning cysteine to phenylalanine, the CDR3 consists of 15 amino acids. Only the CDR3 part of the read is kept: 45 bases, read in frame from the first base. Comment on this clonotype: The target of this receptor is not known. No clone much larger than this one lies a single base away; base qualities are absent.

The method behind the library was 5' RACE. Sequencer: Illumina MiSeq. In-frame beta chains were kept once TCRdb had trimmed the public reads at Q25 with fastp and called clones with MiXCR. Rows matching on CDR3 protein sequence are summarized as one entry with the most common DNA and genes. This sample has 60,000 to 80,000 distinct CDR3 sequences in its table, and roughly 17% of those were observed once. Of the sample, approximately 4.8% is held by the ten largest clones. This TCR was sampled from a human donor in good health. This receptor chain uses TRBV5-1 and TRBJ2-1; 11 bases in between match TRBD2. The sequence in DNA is TGCGCCAGCAGCTTTAGCGGGAGGGCGTACAATGAGCAGTTCTTC. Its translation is CASSFSGRAYNEQFF.